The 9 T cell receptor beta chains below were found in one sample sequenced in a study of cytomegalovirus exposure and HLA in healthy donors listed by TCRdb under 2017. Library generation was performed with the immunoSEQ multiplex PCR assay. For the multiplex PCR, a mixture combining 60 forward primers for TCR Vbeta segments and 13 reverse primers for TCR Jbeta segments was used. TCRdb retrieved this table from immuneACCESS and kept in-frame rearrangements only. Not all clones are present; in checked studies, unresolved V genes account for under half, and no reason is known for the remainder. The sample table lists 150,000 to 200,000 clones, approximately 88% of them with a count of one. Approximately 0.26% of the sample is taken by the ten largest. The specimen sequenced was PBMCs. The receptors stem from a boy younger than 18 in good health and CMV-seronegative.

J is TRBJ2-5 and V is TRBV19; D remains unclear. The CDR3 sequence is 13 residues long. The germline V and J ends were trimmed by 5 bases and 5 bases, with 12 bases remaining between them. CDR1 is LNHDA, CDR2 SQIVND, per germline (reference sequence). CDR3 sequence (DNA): TGTGCCAGTAGTGTCCCGGGTGGCGAGACCCAGTACTTC. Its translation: CASSVPGGETQYF.

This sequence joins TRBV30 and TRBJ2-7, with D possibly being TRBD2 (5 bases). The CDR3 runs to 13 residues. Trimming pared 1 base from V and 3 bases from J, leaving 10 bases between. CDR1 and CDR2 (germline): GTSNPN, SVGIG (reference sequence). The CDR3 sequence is CAWSAQRSYEQYF. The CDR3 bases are TGTGCCTGGAGTGCTCAGCGGAGCTACGAGCAGTACTTC. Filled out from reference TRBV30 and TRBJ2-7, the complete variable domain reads SQTIHQWPATLVQPVGSPLSLECTVEGTSNPNLYWYRQAAGRGLQLLFYSVGIGQISSEVPQNLSASRPQDRQFILSSKKLLLSDSGFYLCAWSAQRSYEQYFGPGTRLTVT.

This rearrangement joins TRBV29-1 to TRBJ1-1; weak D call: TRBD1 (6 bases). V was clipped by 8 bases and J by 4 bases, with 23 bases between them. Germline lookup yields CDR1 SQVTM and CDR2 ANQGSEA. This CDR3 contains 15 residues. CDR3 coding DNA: TGCAGCATCCGGGACTATCCCCAGGGGAGCACTGAAGCTTTCTTT. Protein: CSIRDYPQGSTEAFF.

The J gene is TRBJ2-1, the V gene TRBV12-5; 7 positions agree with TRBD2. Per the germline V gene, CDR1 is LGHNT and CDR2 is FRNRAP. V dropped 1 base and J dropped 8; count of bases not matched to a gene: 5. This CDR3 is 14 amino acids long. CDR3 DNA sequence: TGTGCTAGTGGTTTGGCACGGGGGGACTATGAGCAGTTCTTC. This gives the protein CASGLARGDYEQFF.

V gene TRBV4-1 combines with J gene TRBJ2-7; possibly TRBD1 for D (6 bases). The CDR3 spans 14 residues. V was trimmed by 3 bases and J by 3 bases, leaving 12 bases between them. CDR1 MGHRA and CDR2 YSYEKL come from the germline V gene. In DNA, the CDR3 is TGCGCCAGCAGCCACAACCAGGGGTTCTACGAGCAGTACTTC. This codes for CASSHNQGFYEQYF.

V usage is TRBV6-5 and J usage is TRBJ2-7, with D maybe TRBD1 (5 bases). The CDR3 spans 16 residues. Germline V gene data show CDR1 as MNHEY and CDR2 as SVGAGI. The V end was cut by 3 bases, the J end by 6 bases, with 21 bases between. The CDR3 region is CASSYWAKGRPPEQYF. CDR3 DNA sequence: TGTGCCAGCAGTTATTGGGCCAAGGGGCGGCCCCCCGAGCAGTACTTC.

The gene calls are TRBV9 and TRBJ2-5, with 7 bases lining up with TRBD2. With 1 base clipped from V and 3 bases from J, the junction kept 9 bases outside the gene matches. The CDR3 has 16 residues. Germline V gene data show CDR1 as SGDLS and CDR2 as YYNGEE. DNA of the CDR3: TGTGCCAGCAGCGTAAATCCCAGCGGGGCCAAAGAGACCCAGTACTTC. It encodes CASSVNPSGAKETQYF.

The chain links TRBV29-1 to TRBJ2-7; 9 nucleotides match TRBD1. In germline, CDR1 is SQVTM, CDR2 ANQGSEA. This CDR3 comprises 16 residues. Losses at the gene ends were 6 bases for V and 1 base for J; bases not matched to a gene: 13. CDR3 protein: CSVRRTGANASYEQYF. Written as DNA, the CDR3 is TGCAGCGTCCGCAGGACAGGGGCCAATGCTTCCTACGAGCAGTACTTC.

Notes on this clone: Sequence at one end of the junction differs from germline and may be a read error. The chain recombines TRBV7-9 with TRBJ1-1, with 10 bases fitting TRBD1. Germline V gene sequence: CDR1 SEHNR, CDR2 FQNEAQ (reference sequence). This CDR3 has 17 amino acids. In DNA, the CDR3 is TGTTCCAGCAGCCCGGGACAGGGGAGGAGTCGGAACGCTGAAGCTTTCTTT. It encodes CSSSPGQGRSRNAEAFF.